This T cell receptor beta chain derives from a study of OX40 agonist ivuxolimab in advanced cancers. The data were produced by immunoSEQ multiplex PCR, yet TCRdb's version contains in-frame clones alone and is incomplete. The sample carries more than 65,000 clones, about 80% recorded once. This CDR3 has 14 amino acids. Trimming took off 1 base at V and 5 bases at J, with 12 bases between the two ends. The germline V gene encodes CDR1 SGHRS and CDR2 YFSETQ. The specimen comprised CD4+ or CD8+ T cells sorted from blood, sampled in a trial of the OX40 agonist ivuxolimab. The gene calls are TRBV5-1 and TRBJ1-1, with a possible D match to TRBD1 (5 bases). The receptor's source is an adult with an advanced solid tumor such as melanoma, head and neck, liver or kidney cancer. CDR3 region: CASSLTPGWTEAFF. CDR3 coding DNA: TGCGCCAGCAGCTTGACTCCAGGGTGGACTGAAGCTTTCTTT. Drawing the rest from reference TRBV5-1 and TRBJ1-1, the complete variable domain is KAGVTQTPRYLIKTRGQQVTLSCSPISGHRSVSWYQQTPGQGLQFLFEYFSETQRNKGNFPGRFSGRQFSNSRSEMNVSTLELGDSALYLCASSLTPGWTEAFFGQGTRLTVV.